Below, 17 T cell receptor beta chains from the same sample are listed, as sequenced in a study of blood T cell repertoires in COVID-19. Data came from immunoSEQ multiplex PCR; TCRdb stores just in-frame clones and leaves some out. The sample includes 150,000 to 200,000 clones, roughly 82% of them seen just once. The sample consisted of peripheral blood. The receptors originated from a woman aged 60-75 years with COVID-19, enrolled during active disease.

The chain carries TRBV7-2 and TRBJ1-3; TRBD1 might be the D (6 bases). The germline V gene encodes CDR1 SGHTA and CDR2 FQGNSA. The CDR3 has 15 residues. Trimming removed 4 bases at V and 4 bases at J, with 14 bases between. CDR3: CASSSQGTIGNTIYF. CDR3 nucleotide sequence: TGTGCCAGCAGCTCACAGGGTACGATCGGAAACACCATATATTTT.

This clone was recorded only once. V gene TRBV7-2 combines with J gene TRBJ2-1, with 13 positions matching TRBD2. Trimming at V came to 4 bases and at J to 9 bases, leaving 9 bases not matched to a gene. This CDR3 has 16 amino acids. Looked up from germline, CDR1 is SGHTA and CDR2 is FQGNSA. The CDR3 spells CASSSEGTSGVREQFF. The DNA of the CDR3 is TGTGCCAGCAGCTCGGAGGGGACTAGCGGGGTTCGTGAGCAGTTCTTC.

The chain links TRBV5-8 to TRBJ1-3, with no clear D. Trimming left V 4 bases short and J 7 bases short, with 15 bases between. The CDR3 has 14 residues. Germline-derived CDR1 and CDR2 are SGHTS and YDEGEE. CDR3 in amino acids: CASSNRGDGNTIYF. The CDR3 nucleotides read TGTGCCAGCAGCAACCGGGGAGATGGGAACACCATATATTTT.

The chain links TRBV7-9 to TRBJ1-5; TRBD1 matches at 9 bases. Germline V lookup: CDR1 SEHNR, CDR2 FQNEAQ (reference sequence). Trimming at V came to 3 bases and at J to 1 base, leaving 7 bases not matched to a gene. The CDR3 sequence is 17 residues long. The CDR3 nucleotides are TGTGCCAGCAGCTTGGGCCTGGGACAGGGCAGCAATCAGCCCCAGCATTTT. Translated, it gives CASSLGLGQGSNQPQHF. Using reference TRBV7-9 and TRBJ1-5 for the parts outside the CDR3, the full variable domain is DTGVSQNPRHKITKRGQNVTFRCDPISEHNRLYWYRQTLGQGPEFLTYFQNEAQLEKSRLLSDRFSAERPKGSFSTLEIQRTEQGDSAMYLCASSLGLGQGSNQPQHFGDGTRLSIL.

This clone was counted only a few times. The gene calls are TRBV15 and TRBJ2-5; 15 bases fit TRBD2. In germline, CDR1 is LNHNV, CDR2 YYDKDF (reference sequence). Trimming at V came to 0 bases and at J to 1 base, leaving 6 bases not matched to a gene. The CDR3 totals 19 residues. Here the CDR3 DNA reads TGTGCCACCAGCAGAGATTACGGGACTAGCGGGGGGCTCCAAGAGACCCAGTACTTC. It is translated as CATSRDYGTSGGLQETQYF.

This CDR3 reads CASSLALGTSGRNTQYF. The CDR3 coding sequence is TGCGCCAGCAGCTTGGCCTTAGGGACTAGCGGGAGGAATACGCAGTATTTT. This chain links TRBV5-1 with TRBJ2-3, with TRBD2 identical over 15 bases. Germline V gene data show CDR1 as SGHRS and CDR2 as YFSETQ. Unmatched junction bases numbered 6, after V lost 0 bases and J lost 7 bases. The CDR3 spans 17 residues.

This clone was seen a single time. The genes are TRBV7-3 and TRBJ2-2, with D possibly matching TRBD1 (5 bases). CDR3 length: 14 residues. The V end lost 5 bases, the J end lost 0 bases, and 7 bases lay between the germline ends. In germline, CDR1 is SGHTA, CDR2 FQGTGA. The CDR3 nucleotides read TGTGCCAGCAGCGAGACAGCGAACACCGGGGAGCTGTTTTTT. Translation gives CASSETANTGELFF. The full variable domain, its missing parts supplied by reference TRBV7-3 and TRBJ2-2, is GAGVSQTPSNKVTEKGKYVELRCDPISGHTALYWYRQSLGQGPEFLIYFQGTGAADDSGLPNDRFFAVRPEGSVSTLKIQRTERGDSAVYLCASSETANTGELFFGEGSRLTVL.

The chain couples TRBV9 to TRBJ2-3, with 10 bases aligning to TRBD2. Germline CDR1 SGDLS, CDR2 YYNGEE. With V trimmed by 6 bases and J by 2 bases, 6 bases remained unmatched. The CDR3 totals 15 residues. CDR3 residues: CASNLAGGPTDTQYF. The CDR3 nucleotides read TGTGCCAGCAACTTAGCGGGGGGCCCCACAGATACGCAGTATTTT.

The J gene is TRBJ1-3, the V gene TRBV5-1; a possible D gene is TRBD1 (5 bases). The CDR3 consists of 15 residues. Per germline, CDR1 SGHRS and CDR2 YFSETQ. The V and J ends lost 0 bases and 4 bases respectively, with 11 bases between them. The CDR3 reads CASSLVQGQGNTIYF. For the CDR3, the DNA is TGCGCCAGCAGCTTGGTTCAGGGCCAAGGAAACACCATATATTTT.

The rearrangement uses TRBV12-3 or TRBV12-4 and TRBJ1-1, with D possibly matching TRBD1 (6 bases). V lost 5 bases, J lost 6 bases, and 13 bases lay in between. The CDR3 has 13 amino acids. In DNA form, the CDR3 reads TGTGCCAGCAGTCTCACAGGGTTTTCTGAAGCTTTCTTT. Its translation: CASSLTGFSEAFF.

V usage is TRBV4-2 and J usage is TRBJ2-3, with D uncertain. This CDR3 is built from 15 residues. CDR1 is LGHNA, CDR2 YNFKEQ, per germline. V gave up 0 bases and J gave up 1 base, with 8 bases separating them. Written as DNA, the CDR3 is TGTGCCAGCAGCCAAGAACGAGCCCGCACAGATACGCAGTATTTT. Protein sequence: CASSQERARTDTQYF.

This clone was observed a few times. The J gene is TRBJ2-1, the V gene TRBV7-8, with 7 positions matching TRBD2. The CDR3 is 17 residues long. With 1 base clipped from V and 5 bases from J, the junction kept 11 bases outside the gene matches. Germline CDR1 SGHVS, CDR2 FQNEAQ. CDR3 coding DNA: TGTGCCAGCAGCTTAGTCCGCAGGACTAGGAGAGACAATGAGCAGTTCTTC. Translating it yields CASSLVRRTRRDNEQFF.

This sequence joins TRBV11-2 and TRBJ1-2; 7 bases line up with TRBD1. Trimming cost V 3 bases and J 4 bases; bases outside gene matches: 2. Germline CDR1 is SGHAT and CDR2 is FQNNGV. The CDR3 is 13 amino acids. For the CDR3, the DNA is TGTGCCAGCAGCTTCGGGACAGCCTATGGCTACACCTTC. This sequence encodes CASSFGTAYGYTF.

CDR3 nucleotides: TGTGCCAGCAGCGCCGCCCCATTAGCGGGAGGGCGTAGCAATGAGCAGTTCTTC. Amino acid sequence: CASSAAPLAGGRSNEQFF. The gene calls are TRBV9 and TRBJ2-1, with 11 bases matching TRBD2. V was clipped by 3 bases and J by 6 bases; unmatched bases: 14. The germline CDR1 and CDR2 sequences are SGDLS and YYNGEE. The CDR3 has 18 residues.

As DNA, the CDR3 is TGTGCCAGCACACTTGCGGGGAATTCACCCCTCCACTTT. Its protein is CASTLAGNSPLHF. The genes are TRBV28 and TRBJ1-6; no reliable D call. Germline CDR1 MDHEN, CDR2 SYDVKM. Trimming left V 7 bases short and J 7 bases short, with 11 bases between. The CDR3 has 13 residues.

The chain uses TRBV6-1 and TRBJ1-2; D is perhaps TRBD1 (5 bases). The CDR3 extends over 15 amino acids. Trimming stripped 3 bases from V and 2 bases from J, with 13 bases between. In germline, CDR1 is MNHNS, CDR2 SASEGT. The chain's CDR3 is CASSDRGARNYGYTF. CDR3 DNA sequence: TGTGCCAGCAGTGATCGTGGGGCTAGGAACTATGGCTACACCTTC.

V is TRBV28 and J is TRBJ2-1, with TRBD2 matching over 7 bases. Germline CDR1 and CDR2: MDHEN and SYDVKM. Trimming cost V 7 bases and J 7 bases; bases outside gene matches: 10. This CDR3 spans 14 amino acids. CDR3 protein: CASTWGGGGNEQFF. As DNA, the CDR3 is TGTGCCAGCACCTGGGGGGGAGGCGGTAATGAGCAGTTCTTC.